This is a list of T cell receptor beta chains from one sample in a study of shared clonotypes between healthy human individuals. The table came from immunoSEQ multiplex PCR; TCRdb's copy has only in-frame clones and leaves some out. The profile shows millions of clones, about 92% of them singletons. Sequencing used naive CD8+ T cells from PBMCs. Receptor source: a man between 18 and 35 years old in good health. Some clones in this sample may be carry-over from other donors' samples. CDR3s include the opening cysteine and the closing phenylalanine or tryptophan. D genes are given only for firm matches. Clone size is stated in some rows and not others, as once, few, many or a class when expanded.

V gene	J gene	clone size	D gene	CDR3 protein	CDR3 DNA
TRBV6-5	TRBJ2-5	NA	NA	CASSYIGETQYF	TGTGCCAGCAGTTACATCGGGGAGACCCAGTACTTC
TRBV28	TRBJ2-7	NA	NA	CASSPPGTEVGHEQYF	TGTGCCAGCAGCCCCCCCGGGACGGAGGTCGGGCACGAGCAGTACTTC
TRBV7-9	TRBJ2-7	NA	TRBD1	CASSSTGASYEQYF	TGTGCCAGCAGCTCGACAGGGGCGTCCTACGAGCAGTACTTC
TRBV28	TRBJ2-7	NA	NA	CASRTRTAGYEQYF	TGTGCCAGCAGAACACGAACGGCTGGCTACGAGCAGTACTTC
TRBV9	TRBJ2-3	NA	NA	CASSVVGVTDTQYF	TGTGCCAGCAGCGTAGTGGGTGTAACAGATACGCAGTATTTT
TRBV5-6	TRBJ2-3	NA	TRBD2	CASSSVVGLAGADTQYF	TGTGCCAGCAGCTCAGTTGTAGGACTAGCGGGAGCAGATACGCAGTATTTT
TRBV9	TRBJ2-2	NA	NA	CASSASATNTGELFF	TGTGCCAGCAGTGCTAGCGCTACGAACACCGGGGAGCTGTTTTTT
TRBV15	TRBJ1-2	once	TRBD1	CATSRSTGSYGYTF	TGTGCCACCAGCAGATCGACAGGGTCCTATGGCTACACCTTC
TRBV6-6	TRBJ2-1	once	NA	CASSSRNRGYNEQFF	TGTGCCAGCAGCTCGCGCAATCGGGGCTACAATGAGCAGTTCTTC
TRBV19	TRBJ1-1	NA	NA	CASSEEARATEAFF	TGTGCCAGTAGTGAGGAGGCCAGGGCCACTGAAGCTTTCTTT
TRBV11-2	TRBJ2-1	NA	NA	CASSLDTYNEQFF	TGTGCCAGCAGCTTGGACACCTACAATGAGCAGTTCTTC
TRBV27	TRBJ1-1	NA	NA	CASSLSPWGEAFF	TGTGCCAGCAGTTTATCTCCCTGGGGTGAAGCTTTCTTT
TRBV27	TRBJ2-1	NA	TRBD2	CASHRGIAGGLAYNEQFF	TGTGCCAGTCACAGGGGAATAGCGGGAGGCCTCGCCTACAATGAGCAGTTCTTC
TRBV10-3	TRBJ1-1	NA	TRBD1	CAVGTGNMNTEAFF	TGTGCCGTCGGGACAGGGAACATGAACACTGAAGCTTTCTTT
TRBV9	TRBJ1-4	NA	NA	CASSGQVGVPLVNEKLFF	TGTGCCAGCAGCGGGCAAGTAGGAGTTCCCTTAGTGAATGAAAAACTGTTTTTT
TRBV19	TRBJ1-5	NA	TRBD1	CASTPDRVSNQPQHF	TGTGCCAGTACCCCGGACAGGGTTAGCAATCAGCCCCAGCATTTT
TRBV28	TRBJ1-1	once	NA	CASSVQGGDTEAFF	TGTGCCAGCAGTGTCCAGGGTGGCGACACTGAAGCTTTCTTT
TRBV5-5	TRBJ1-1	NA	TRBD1	CASSPGQAMNTEAFF	TGTGCCAGCAGCCCCGGACAGGCCATGAACACTGAAGCTTTCTTT
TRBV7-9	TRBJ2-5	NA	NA	CASPPWEELYQETQYF	TGTGCCAGCCCGCCCTGGGAGGAATTGTACCAAGAGACCCAGTACTTC
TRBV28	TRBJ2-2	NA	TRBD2	CASSLATSGTYTGELFF	TGTGCCAGCAGTTTGGCGACTAGCGGGACCTACACCGGGGAGCTGTTTTTT
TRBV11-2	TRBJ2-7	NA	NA	CASSLVVGTVYEQYF	TGTGCCAGCAGCTTAGTAGTTGGCACCGTCTACGAGCAGTACTTC
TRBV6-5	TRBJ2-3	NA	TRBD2	CASSSTSGTDTQYF	TGTGCCAGCAGTTCGACTAGCGGCACAGATACGCAGTATTTT
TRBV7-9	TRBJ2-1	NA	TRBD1	CASSHHTQGAYNEQFF	TGTGCCAGCAGCCACCATACGCAGGGGGCCTACAATGAGCAGTTCTTC
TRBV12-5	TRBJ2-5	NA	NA	CASGLIQGEEETQYF	TGTGCTAGTGGTTTGATACAGGGAGAGGAAGAGACCCAGTACTTC
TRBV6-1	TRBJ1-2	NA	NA	CASSEGKGFF	TGTGCCAGCAGTGAAGGAAAGGGATTCTTC
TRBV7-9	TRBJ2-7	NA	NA	CASSLMDYEQYF	TGTGCCAGCAGCTTGATGGATTACGAGCAGTACTTC
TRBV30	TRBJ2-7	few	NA	CAPPKGYEQYF	TGTGCCCCCCCGAAGGGGTACGAGCAGTACTTC
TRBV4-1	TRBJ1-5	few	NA	CASSQEFRTPLGQPQHF	TGCGCCAGCAGCCAAGAGTTTCGGACCCCCCTGGGTCAGCCCCAGCATTTT
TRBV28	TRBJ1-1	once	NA	CASLPGLGTEAFF	TGTGCCAGCCTCCCGGGCCTGGGGACTGAAGCTTTCTTT
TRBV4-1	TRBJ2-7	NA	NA	CASSLSTGTPYSYEQYF	TGCGCCAGCAGCCTAAGTACCGGGACACCCTACTCCTACGAGCAGTACTTC
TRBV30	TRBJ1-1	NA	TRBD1	CAWLGQGYTEAFF	TGTGCCTGGCTTGGACAGGGGTACACTGAAGCTTTCTTT
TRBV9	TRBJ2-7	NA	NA	CASSVATGDSYEQYF	TGTGCCAGCAGCGTAGCTACCGGGGACTCCTACGAGCAGTACTTC
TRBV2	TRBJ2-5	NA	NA	CASIVGREGQETQYF	TGTGCCAGCATAGTTGGCCGAGAGGGCCAAGAGACCCAGTACTTC
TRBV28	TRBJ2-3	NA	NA	CASTLRSLTDTQYF	TGTGCCAGCACGTTGAGGTCTCTCACAGATACGCAGTATTTT
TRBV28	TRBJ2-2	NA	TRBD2	CASSLGLLLLAGGSGELFF	TGTGCCAGCAGTTTAGGGCTCCTCCTCCTAGCGGGAGGATCCGGGGAGCTGTTTTTT
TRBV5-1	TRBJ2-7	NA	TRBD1	CASRKDRTYEQYF	TGCGCCAGCAGGAAGGACAGGACCTACGAGCAGTACTTC
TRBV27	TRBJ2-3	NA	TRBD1	CASSLGRGTDTQYF	TGTGCCAGCAGTTTGGGCAGGGGGACAGATACGCAGTATTTT
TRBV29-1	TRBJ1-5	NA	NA	CSVWEGGNQPQHF	TGCAGCGTTTGGGAGGGTGGCAATCAGCCCCAGCATTTT
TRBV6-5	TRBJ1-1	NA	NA	CASSYTGDNTEAFF	TGTGCCAGCAGTTACACCGGGGATAACACTGAAGCTTTCTTT
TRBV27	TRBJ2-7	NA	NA	CASSSPSYEQYF	TGTGCCAGCAGTTCGCCCTCCTACGAGCAGTACTTC
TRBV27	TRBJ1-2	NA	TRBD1	CASSSPRQGSYGYTF	TGTGCCAGCAGTTCACCGAGACAGGGGTCATATGGCTACACCTTC
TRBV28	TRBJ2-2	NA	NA	CASSQMGGTGELFF	TGTGCCAGCAGCCAGATGGGGGGCACCGGGGAGCTGTTTTTT
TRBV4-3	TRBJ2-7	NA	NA	CASSQGQKDEQYF	TGCGCCAGCAGCCAAGGGCAGAAAGACGAGCAGTACTTC
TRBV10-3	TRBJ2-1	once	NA	CAISESLQGRGSYNEQFF	TGTGCCATCAGTGAGTCCCTCCAGGGGAGAGGCTCCTACAATGAGCAGTTCTTC
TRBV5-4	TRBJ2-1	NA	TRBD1	CASSLMTGSVYNEQFF	TGTGCCAGCAGCTTGATGACAGGGTCCGTGTACAATGAGCAGTTCTTC
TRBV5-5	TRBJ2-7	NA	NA	CATGEWGNEQYF	TGTGCCACAGGGGAATGGGGAAACGAGCAGTACTTC